Presented here are 19 T cell receptor beta chains from one specimen sequenced in a study of Ad26.COV2.S vaccination and SARS-CoV-2 variants. The protocol was immunoSEQ multiplex PCR, while the TCRdb copy is restricted to in-frame clones and leaves out a portion. The data contain around 320,000 clones, 85% to 90% of them singletons. This sample's treatment: over 15 received Ad26.COV2.S at low or high dose, single or two shots; roughly 5 received placebo; per-sample allocation not given. The investigators took samples on day 63 after the first vaccine or placebo injection. The sequencing used peripheral blood, collected in a trial of Ad26.COV2.S vaccine versus placebo. The receptors were gathered from a person aged 18-65 years who received the Ad26.COV2.S COVID-19 vaccine or a placebo.

V usage is TRBV3-1 (or the pseudogene TRBV3-2) and J usage is TRBJ1-1; a possible D gene is TRBD1 (5 bases). The CDR3 runs 15 residues. Per the germline V gene, CDR1 is LGHDT and CDR2 is YNNKEL (reference sequence). Trimming removed 2 bases from V and 1 base from J, with 11 bases in between. In DNA, the CDR3 is TGTGCCAGCAGCCAATGGGGGATTAAGAACACTGAAGCTTTCTTT. This codes for CASSQWGIKNTEAFF.

This chain links TRBV7-9 with TRBJ1-2; no clear D gene. Trimming removed 5 bases from V and 8 bases from J, with 18 bases in between. Germline V gene data show CDR1 as SEHNR and CDR2 as FQNEAQ (reference sequence). CDR3 size: 14 residues. The DNA of the CDR3 is TGTGCCAGCAGCGCTTCCGGCAAGGTGTCGGGCTACACCTTC. Its protein is CASSASGKVSGYTF.

The V call is TRBV4-1, the J call TRBJ2-5; TRBD2 is a possible D gene (5 bases). The CDR3 contains 12 residues. CDR1 and CDR2 from the germline V gene are MGHRA and YSYEKL. V shed 2 bases and J shed 8 bases, with 9 bases lying between them. The CDR3 spells CASSQYGGTQYF. CDR3 DNA sequence: TGCGCCAGCAGCCAATACGGAGGAACCCAGTACTTC.

This clone turned up a few times. This sequence joins TRBV3-1 (or the pseudogene TRBV3-2) and TRBJ1-5; tentative D call: TRBD1 (6 bases). The CDR3 length is 15 residues. V lost 1 base, J lost 4 bases, and 11 bases lay in between. Looked up from germline, CDR1 is LGHDT and CDR2 is YNNKEL (reference sequence). The CDR3 DNA reads as TGTGCCAGCAGCCAAGGGTGGCAGGGGAATCAGCCCCAGCATTTT. It encodes CASSQGWQGNQPQHF.

J is TRBJ2-5 and V is TRBV6-6, with D possibly being TRBD2 (6 bases). The CDR3 consists of 13 residues. The germline V gene has CDR1 MNHNY and CDR2 SVGAGI (reference sequence). V gave up 3 bases and J gave up 5 bases, with 10 bases separating them. CDR3 DNA sequence: TGTGCCAGCAGTTATGGAGGGATGGAGACCCAGTACTTC. This sequence encodes CASSYGGMETQYF.

The chain uses TRBV7-2 and TRBJ2-7; the match to TRBD2 covers 10 bases. The V gene's germline CDR1 is SGHTA and CDR2 FQGNSA. The CDR3 has 18 residues. J lost 3 bases, V lost 3 bases, and 14 bases had no gene match. The DNA for the CDR3 is TGTGCCAGCAGCTTCAGCGGGGGCGGAGCGGGGGGGCTCTACGAGCAGTACTTC. This codes for CASSFSGGGAGGLYEQYF.

This chain uses TRBV19 with TRBJ1-1; D remains ambiguous. Germline assignment: CDR1 LNHDA and CDR2 SQIVND (reference sequence). The CDR3 has 13 residues. The V end was cut by 0 bases, the J end by 6 bases, with 8 bases between. Written as DNA, the CDR3 is TGTGCCAGTAGTATAGAGAGTAGGGCTGAAGCTTTCTTT. The encoded protein is CASSIESRAEAFF.

The chain combines TRBV11-2 with TRBJ2-1; D call uncertain. V lost 4 bases and J 1 base, leaving 11 bases between the germline ends. This CDR3 has 15 amino acids. Germline CDR1 reads SGHAT; CDR2 reads FQNNGV. The CDR3 sequence is CASSYSIFSYNEQFF. DNA of the CDR3: TGTGCCAGCAGCTATTCTATTTTTTCCTACAATGAGCAGTTCTTC. Supplemented by reference TRBV11-2 and TRBJ2-1, the full variable domain reads EAGVAQSPRYKIIEKRQSVAFWCNPISGHATLYWYQQILGQGPKLLIQFQNNGVVDDSQLPKDRFSAERLKGVDSTLKIQPAKLEDSAVYLCASSYSIFSYNEQFFGPGTRLTVL.

V gene TRBV5-5 combines with J gene TRBJ1-1, with D possibly matching TRBD1 (5 bases). Deletions cut 1 base from V and 3 bases from J, with 10 bases between. Germline CDR1 is SGHKS and CDR2 is YYEKEE (reference sequence). This CDR3 spans 14 amino acids. This CDR3 is CASSLMGTDTEAFF. The CDR3, as DNA: TGTGCCAGCAGCTTGATGGGGACGGACACTGAAGCTTTCTTT.

As concerns this clone: A much bigger clone sits one base away, suggesting this may be a read error. This sample also contains other DNA sequences that code for the same CDR3. The CDR3 protein is CASSQDGAYEQYF. The CDR3 bases are TGTGCCAGCAGCCAAGATGGGGCCTACGAGCAGTACTTC. The V call is TRBV3-1 (or the pseudogene TRBV3-2), the J call TRBJ2-7; D unclear. The CDR3 has 13 amino acids. Germline CDR1 reads LGHDT; CDR2 reads YNNKEL (reference sequence). With 0 bases removed from V and 2 bases from J, the gap between germline ends came to 5 bases.

The chain recombines TRBV19 with TRBJ2-7; TRBD1 aligns across 12 bases. Germline-derived CDR1 and CDR2 are LNHDA and SQIVND (reference sequence). V was clipped by 7 bases and J by 7 bases; unmatched bases: 8. There are 14 residues in the CDR3. In nucleotides, the CDR3 is TGTGCCAGTAAGCCGGGACAGGGGGCGGGGGAGCAGTACTTC. Protein sequence: CASKPGQGAGEQYF.

The chain combines TRBV25-1 with TRBJ1-1; 9 nucleotides match TRBD1. The junction had 13 bases not matched to a gene; V was cut back by 9 bases and J by 5 bases. Germline V gives CDR1 MGHDK, CDR2 SYGVNS. This CDR3 is built from 15 residues. CDR3 sequence (DNA): TGTGCCAGTACCAACAGGGGGCGTTCGGTTACTGAAGCTTTCTTT. Translated, it gives CASTNRGRSVTEAFF.

The rearrangement uses TRBV30 and TRBJ1-6, with TRBD1 matching over 7 bases. Germline lookup yields CDR1 GTSNPN and CDR2 SVGIG (reference sequence). Trimming took 4 bases from V and 10 from J; bases not matched to a gene: 10. This CDR3 comprises 14 residues. CDR3 in amino acids: CAWNLDRVGSPLHF. The CDR3, as DNA: TGTGCCTGGAACCTCGACAGGGTTGGGTCACCCCTCCACTTT. Based on the CDR3 plus reference TRBV30 and TRBJ1-6, the full variable domain is SQTIHQWPATLVQPVGSPLSLECTVEGTSNPNLYWYRQAAGRGLQLLFYSVGIGQISSEVPQNLSASRPQDRQFILSSKKLLLSDSGFYLCAWNLDRVGSPLHFGNGTRLTVT.

The gene calls are TRBV19 and TRBJ2-1, with a possible D match to TRBD2 (6 bases). Trimming removed 3 bases from V and 2 bases from J, with 11 bases in between. CDR3 length equals 15 residues. CDR1 is LNHDA, CDR2 SQIVND, per germline (reference sequence). CDR3: CASSMEGTAYNEQFF. The CDR3 DNA sequence: TGTGCCAGTAGTATGGAGGGGACTGCCTACAATGAGCAGTTCTTC.

V gene TRBV7-8 combines with J gene TRBJ1-1; 9 bases match TRBD1. The CDR3 length is 13 residues. CDR1 is SGHVS, CDR2 FQNEAQ, per germline. With V trimmed by 3 bases and J by 5 bases, 1 base remained unmatched. CDR3 nucleotide sequence: TGTGCCAGCAGCTTTGGACAGGGGACTGAAGCTTTCTTT. Protein product: CASSFGQGTEAFF.

The gene calls are TRBV29-1 and TRBJ1-2; 8 positions match TRBD1. The V gene's germline CDR1 is SQVTM and CDR2 ANQGSEA. V lost 6 bases, J lost 4 bases, and 7 bases stayed unmatched. This CDR3 region has 13 residues. The CDR3 DNA is TGCAGCGTAGAGGACAGGGCGCTCTATGGCTACACCTTC. This gives the protein CSVEDRALYGYTF.

The genes are TRBV5-1 and TRBJ2-7, with 8 bases matching TRBD2. Germline V gene sequence: CDR1 SGHRS, CDR2 YFSETQ. The CDR3 consists of 15 residues. After removal of 4 bases from V and 0 bases from J, the junction contained 6 bases not matched to a gene. The CDR3 nucleotides are TGCGCCAGCAGCCCGCTGGCGGGGGGCTCCTACGAGCAGTACTTC. Residues: CASSPLAGGSYEQYF.

The chain combines TRBV2 with TRBJ2-5; D possibly corresponds to TRBD2 (7 bases). Trimming removed 7 bases from V and 4 bases from J, with 19 bases in between. Germline CDR1 is SNHLY and CDR2 is FYNNEI. CDR3 size: 15 residues. CDR3 bases: TGTGCCAGCAAGGGGGGGGGCGTGATCTTAGAGACCCAGTACTTC. The encoded protein is CASKGGGVILETQYF.

This chain uses TRBV27 with TRBJ2-5; 9 bases align to TRBD1. The junction had 3 bases not matched to a gene; V was cut back by 6 bases and J by 1 base. This CDR3 spans 14 amino acids. The V gene's germline CDR1 is MNHEY and CDR2 SMNVEV (reference sequence). The DNA of the CDR3 is TGTGCCAGCAGGAGGGACAGGGTCCAAGAGACCCAGTACTTC. Protein: CASRRDRVQETQYF.